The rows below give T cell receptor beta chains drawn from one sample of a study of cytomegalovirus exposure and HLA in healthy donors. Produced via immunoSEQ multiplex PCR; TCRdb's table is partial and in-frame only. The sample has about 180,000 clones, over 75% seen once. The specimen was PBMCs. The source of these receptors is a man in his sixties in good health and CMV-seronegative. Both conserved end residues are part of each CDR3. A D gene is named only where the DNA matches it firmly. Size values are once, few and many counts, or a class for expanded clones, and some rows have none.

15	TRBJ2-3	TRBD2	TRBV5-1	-	TGCGCCAGCAGTCGTAGCGGGGGGGCCCTAGATACGCAGTATTTT	CASSRSGGALDTQYF
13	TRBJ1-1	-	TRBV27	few	TGTGCCAGCGGGATCAGGGAGAACACTGAAGCTTTCTTT	CASGIRENTEAFF
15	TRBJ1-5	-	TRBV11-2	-	TGTGCCAGCAGCTTAGATAGCGGGAATGGCCAGCCCCAGCATTTT	CASSLDSGNGQPQHF
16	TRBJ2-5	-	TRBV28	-	TGTGCCAGCAGTTTTAGCTTTGGCGGAAGGTTTAGTGAGCAGTACTTC	CASSFSFGGRFSEQYF
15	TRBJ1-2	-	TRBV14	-	TGTGCCAGCAGCCAAGACGGGGGGCGGAACTATGGCTACACCTTC	CASSQDGGRNYGYTF
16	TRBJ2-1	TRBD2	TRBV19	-	TGTGCCAGTAGTATAGCGACTAGCGGGGGGTGGGATGAGCAGTTCTTC	CASSIATSGGWDEQFF
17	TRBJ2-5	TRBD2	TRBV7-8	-	TGTGCCAGCAGCTTACCCCAGGGACTAGCGATCGAAGAGACCCAGTACTTC	CASSLPQGLAIEETQYF
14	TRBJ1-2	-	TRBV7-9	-	TGTGCCAGCCTTCCCGCGGGAGCTAACTATGGCTACACCTTC	CASLPAGANYGYTF
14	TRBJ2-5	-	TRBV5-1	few	TGCGCCAGCAGCTTGGGAGGGGGCCAAGAGACCCAGTACTTC	CASSLGGGQETQYF
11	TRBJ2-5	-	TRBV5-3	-	TGTGCCAGAAGCCAACAAGAGACCCAGTACTTC	CARSQQETQYF
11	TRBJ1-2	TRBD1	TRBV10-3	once	TGTGCCGTTCGAGGACAGGGGGCGACTAAATTC	CAVRGQGATKF
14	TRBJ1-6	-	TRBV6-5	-	TGTGCCAGCAGGCAGGGGCGAGATAATTCACCCCTCCACTTT	CASRQGRDNSPLHF
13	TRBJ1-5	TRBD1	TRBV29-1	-	TGCAGCGCAGGGACAGGGCGCGATCAGCCCCAGCATTTT	CSAGTGRDQPQHF
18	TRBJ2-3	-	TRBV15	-	TGTGCCACCAGCAGAGGACCCTCTAGCCCGACTAGCACAGATACGCAGTATTTT	CATSRGPSSPTSTDTQYF
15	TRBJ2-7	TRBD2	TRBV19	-	TGTGCCAGTGCAGAAGCGGGAGGATCCACGAACGAGCAGTACTTC	CASAEAGGSTNEQYF
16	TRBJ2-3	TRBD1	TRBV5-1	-	TGCGCCAGCAGCTTCAGGACAGGCGTCGACTTAGATACGCAGTATTTT	CASSFRTGVDLDTQYF
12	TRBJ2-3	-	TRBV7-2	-	TGTGCCAGCAGCCCCGGGGAATATACGCAGTATTTT	CASSPGEYTQYF
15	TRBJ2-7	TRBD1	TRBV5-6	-	TGTGCCAGCAAGAGCCGGGACAGGGTCCTGGGCGAGCAGTACTTC	CASKSRDRVLGEQYF
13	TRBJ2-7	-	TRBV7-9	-	TGTGCCAGCAGCTTTGGCCAGGGGTACGAGCAGTACTTC	CASSFGQGYEQYF
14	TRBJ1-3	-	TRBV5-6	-	TGTGCCAGCAGCTTCAGGGTGCCTGGAAACACCATATATTTT	CASSFRVPGNTIYF
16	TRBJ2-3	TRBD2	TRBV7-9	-	TGTGCCAGCAGCTTGGGAGTAGCGGGGGGAACAGATACGCAGTATTTT	CASSLGVAGGTDTQYF
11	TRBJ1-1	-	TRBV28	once	TGTGCCAGCAGTTTATACAGAGAAGCTTTCTTT	CASSLYREAFF
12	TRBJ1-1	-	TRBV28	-	TGTGCCAGCAGGGTAGGAGGGACTGAAGCTTTCTTT	CASRVGGTEAFF
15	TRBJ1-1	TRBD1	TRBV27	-	TGTGCCAGCAGTAAAAACAGGGGAGCGAACACTGAAGCTTTCTTT	CASSKNRGANTEAFF
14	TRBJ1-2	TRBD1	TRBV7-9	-	TGTGCCAGCAGCTTAGGACAGGGGTCTGGTGGCTACACCTTC	CASSLGQGSGGYTF
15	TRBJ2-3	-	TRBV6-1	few	TGTGCCAGCAGTGAGCTTAACACCGGGGGTGGGACGCAGTATTTT	CASSELNTGGGTQYF
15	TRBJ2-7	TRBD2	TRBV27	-	TGTGCCAGCAGTTTAGCTAGCGGGAGACCCTACGAGCAGTACTTC	CASSLASGRPYEQYF
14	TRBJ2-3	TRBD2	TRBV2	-	TGTGCCGACGGAGGGAGGGCCCGAACAGATACGCAGTATTTT	CADGGRARTDTQYF
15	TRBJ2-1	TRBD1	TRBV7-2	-	TGTGCCAGCAGCTCCGGGACAGCTTTCTACAATGAGCAGTTCTTC	CASSSGTAFYNEQFF
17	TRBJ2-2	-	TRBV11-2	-	TGTGCCAGCAGCCCGCAACTATCCAGGGGGGTCACCGGGGAGCTGTTTTTT	CASSPQLSRGVTGELFF
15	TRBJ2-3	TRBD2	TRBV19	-	TGTGCCAGTAGTTTGCTAGCGGGGAGCACAGATACGCAGTATTTT	CASSLLAGSTDTQYF
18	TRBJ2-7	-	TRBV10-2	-	TGCGCCAGCAGAAATCCCGGGACATCGACCTGGAGCTCCTACGAGCAGTACTTC	CASRNPGTSTWSSYEQYF
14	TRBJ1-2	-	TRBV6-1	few	TGTGCCAGCAGTGAATTTCCCAGGGCGTATGGCTACACCTTC	CASSEFPRAYGYTF
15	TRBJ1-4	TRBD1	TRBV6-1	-	TGTGCCAGCAGTTCAAGGGACAGGGGGCGGGAAAAACTGTTTTTT	CASSSRDRGREKLFF
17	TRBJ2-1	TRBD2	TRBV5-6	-	TGTGCCAGCAGCTATGGGACTAGCGGGAGTTCCTACAATGAGCAGTTCTTC	CASSYGTSGSSYNEQFF
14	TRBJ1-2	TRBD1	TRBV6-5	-	TGTGCCAGCAGGGGGCTAGGGACAGGTGATGGCTACCCCTTC	CASRGLGTGDGYPF